Listed here are 24 T cell receptor beta chains from one sample, sequenced in a study of regulatory T cells in long-lasting Graves disease. This sample's time point: newly diagnosed GD, antithyroid drugs for less than 3 months. PBMC RNA was the source of the TCR library. iRepertoire HTBI primers and Arm-PCR of CDR3 regions built TCR beta libraries. TCRdb redid the calling of the multiplex PCR reads with MiXCR, one entry per CDR3 protein. The repertoire holds 250,000 to 300,000 distinct CDR3 sequences, 15% to 20% seen once, with around 13% in the top ten. Another study also made use of these data, one on T cells in Graves' hyperthyroidism and ophthalmopathy.

Sequencing used peripheral blood mononuclear cells (PBMCs), obtained at new diagnosis, from a patient treated with antithyroid drugs. These receptors originate from a woman aged 25 to 39 with Graves disease.

This clonotype was observed a handful of times. V is TRBV5-1 and J is TRBJ1-3; weak D call: TRBD1 (5 bases). The length of the CDR3 is 14 residues. Germline CDR1 is SGHRS and CDR2 is YFSETQ. The V and J ends lost 5 bases and 7 bases respectively, with 16 bases between them. The CDR3: CASSEGRNSNTIYF. CDR3 bases: TGCGCCAGCAGTGAGGGGAGGAACAGTAACACCATATATTTT.

The chain recombines TRBV4-2 with TRBJ2-7, with 8 nucleotides matching TRBD2. V trimming: 1 base; J trimming: 2 bases; junction bases outside the gene matches: 4. CDR1 LGHNA and CDR2 YNFKEQ come from the germline V gene. The CDR3 sequence is 15 residues long. CDR3: CASSQAAGGAYEQYF. CDR3 bases: TGTGCCAGCAGCCAAGCTGCGGGAGGAGCCTACGAGCAGTACTTC.

This clonotype has a count of ten or more. This chain joins TRBV11-2 and TRBJ1-6; D is perhaps TRBD1 (5 bases). Germline lookup yields CDR1 SGHAT and CDR2 FQNNGV. CDR3 length: 13 amino acids. Deletions cut 7 bases from V and 8 bases from J, with 12 bases between. The CDR3 loop reads CASTGTGYSPLHF. In DNA, the CDR3 is TGTGCCAGCACCGGGACGGGCTATTCACCCCTCCACTTT.

Comments on this clonotype: The likely explanation is a read error, given a far larger clone one base away. Here the CDR3 omits its conserved ending phenylalanine or tryptophan, so a read error is the likely source. This chain connects TRBV13 to TRBJ2-7; the D gene is possibly TRBD1 (6 bases). The CDR3 has 15 residues. The germline V gene has CDR1 PRHDT and CDR2 FYEKMQ (reference sequence). The CDR3 coding sequence is TGCGCCAGCAGCGCGTCCGGGACACGGCTCGGCGAGCAGTACTTA. Encoded protein: CASSASGTRLGEQYL.

The table lists this clonotype with many counts. As DNA, the CDR3 is TGTGCCAGCAGTGATTCCTGGACAGGGGGTCGTGAAGCTTTCTTT. Its protein is CASSDSWTGGREAFF. The chain recombines TRBV6-1 with TRBJ1-1; 10 nucleotides match TRBD1. The V segment lost 3 bases and the J segment 7 bases; nucleotides outside the gene matches: 8. Germline V gene lookup returns CDR1 MNHNS and CDR2 SASEGT. This CDR3 has 15 residues.

There are many counts of this clonotype. The rearrangement uses TRBV3-1 and TRBJ2-3, with 13 nucleotides matching TRBD2. Per germline, CDR1 LGHDT and CDR2 YNNKEL (reference sequence). J lost 5 bases, V lost 4 bases, and 3 bases had no gene match. There are 15 residues in the CDR3. This CDR3 is CASSPLAGGGDTQYF. Here the CDR3 DNA reads TGTGCCAGCAGCCCACTAGCGGGGGGGGGAGATACGCAGTATTTT.

This clonotype was picked up many times. J is TRBJ2-1 and V is TRBV5-1, with D tentatively TRBD2 (5 bases). Trimming cost V 2 bases and J 0 bases, with 9 bases left between them. In germline, CDR1 is SGHRS, CDR2 YFSETQ. The CDR3 loop spans 15 amino acids. CDR3 DNA sequence: TGCGCCAGCAGCTTCGGCGGAGGCTCCTACAATGAGCAGTTCTTC. It specifies CASSFGGGSYNEQFF. Drawing the rest from reference TRBV5-1 and TRBJ2-1, the complete variable domain is KAGVTQTPRYLIKTRGQQVTLSCSPISGHRSVSWYQQTPGQGLQFLFEYFSETQRNKGNFPGRFSGRQFSNSRSEMNVSTLELGDSALYLCASSFGGGSYNEQFFGPGTRLTVL.

This clonotype was seen ten or more times. The rearrangement joins TRBV7-2 to TRBJ2-1; D is unresolved. The V and J ends lost 0 bases and 10 bases respectively, with 7 bases between them. The CDR3 consists of 12 residues. Per germline, CDR1 SGHTA and CDR2 FQGNSA. The CDR3 spells CASSLAVGEQFF. For the CDR3, the DNA is TGTGCCAGCAGCTTAGCGGTGGGGGAGCAGTTCTTC. Drawing the rest from reference TRBV7-2 and TRBJ2-1, the complete variable domain is GAGVSQSPSNKVTEKGKDVELRCDPISGHTALYWYRQSLGQGLEFLIYFQGNSAPDKSGLPSDRFSAERTGGSVSTLTIQRTQQEDSAVYLCASSLAVGEQFFGPGTRLTVL.

The sample holds many counts of this clonotype. The J gene is TRBJ1-4, the V gene TRBV13; possible D gene TRBD1, 6 bases. The V end lost 2 bases, the J end lost 7 bases, and 11 bases lay between the germline ends. Germline V gene lookup returns CDR1 PRHDT and CDR2 FYEKMQ (reference sequence). The CDR3 contains 14 residues. The CDR3, as DNA: TGTGCCAGCAGCTTAAGACAGGTCGGTGAAAAACTGTTTTTT. Its protein is CASSLRQVGEKLFF.

This clonotype was counted many times. This sequence joins TRBV7-2 and TRBJ1-2, with D perhaps matching TRBD1 (5 bases). Germline V gene sequence: CDR1 SGHTA, CDR2 FQGNSA. The V and J ends lost 3 bases and 10 bases respectively, with 12 bases between them. The CDR3 length is 12 residues. Here the CDR3 DNA reads TGTGCCAGCAGCTTCGGGACGCTAGACTACACCTTC. This encodes CASSFGTLDYTF.

With respect to this clonotype: This is likely an artifact of a read error, given a far larger clone one base away. The chain links TRBV3-1 to TRBJ2-1; D might be TRBD1 (6 bases). This CDR3 is built from 16 residues. Germline CDR1 LGHDT, CDR2 YNNKEL (reference sequence). The V and J ends lost 4 bases and 10 bases respectively, with 23 bases between them. CDR3 sequence: CASSPGPQGLGYEQFF. The CDR3 region has the DNA TGTGCCAGCAGCCCGGGCCCCCAGGGGTTGGGATACGAGCAGTTCTTC.

Ten or more counts support this clonotype. The chain couples TRBV27 to TRBJ1-5; D may be TRBD1 (6 bases). Per germline, CDR1 MNHEY and CDR2 SMNVEV (reference sequence). The germline V and J ends were trimmed by 5 bases and 1 base, with 9 bases remaining between them. The CDR3 has 14 residues. CDR3 DNA: TGTGCCAGCAGTCCCGGACAGAGCAATCAGCCCCAGCATTTT. This sequence encodes CASSPGQSNQPQHF.

This clonotype was found many times. The gene calls are TRBV12-5 and TRBJ2-7; D unclear. CDR3 length: 10 residues. Trimming stripped 2 bases from V and 7 bases from J, with 3 bases between. CDR1 is LGHNT, CDR2 FRNRAP, per germline. Here the CDR3 DNA reads TGTGCTAGTGGTTTGAGAGAGCAGTACTTC. Translation: CASGLREQYF.

The J gene is TRBJ1-3, the V gene TRBV5-4, with 7 bases that match TRBD1. The J segment lost 9 bases and the V segment lost 4 bases, leaving 16 bases of the junction unmatched. The CDR3 loop spans 16 amino acids. From germline, CDR1 is SGHNT and CDR2 YYREEE (reference sequence). DNA for the CDR3: TGTGCCAGCAGCCAGGGGGGAAGGACGGCGGTGAGCACCATATATTTT. Its translation: CASSQGGRTAVSTIYF.

This clonotype was recorded many times. The chain combines TRBV20-1 with TRBJ2-1, with TRBD1 matching 9 bases. Trimming at V came to 3 bases and at J to 6 bases, leaving 6 bases not matched to a gene. Germline values: CDR1 DFQATT, CDR2 SNEGSKA (reference sequence). The CDR3 covers 14 residues. The CDR3 DNA sequence: TGCAGTGCTAGTGTTGGGACAGGGATCAATGAGCAGTTCTTC. This gives the protein CSASVGTGINEQFF.

In its sample, this clonotype was seen many times. The genes are TRBV20-1 and TRBJ1-6; tentatively, D is TRBD1 (5 bases). Between the trimmed V and J ends, which lost 0 bases and 0 bases, there was a span of 12 bases. CDR3 length equals 17 residues. The germline V gene encodes CDR1 DFQATT and CDR2 SNEGSKA (reference sequence). The DNA for the CDR3 is TGCAGTGCTAGAGATAGGTACAGGAGCTCCTATAATTCACCCCTCCACTTT. As protein: CSARDRYRSSYNSPLHF.

This clonotype was seen at least ten times. The chain couples TRBV3-1 to TRBJ2-1; TRBD1 might be the D (6 bases). The CDR3 is 14 residues long. Deletions cut 2 bases from V and 4 bases from J, with 9 bases between. Germline-derived CDR1 and CDR2 are LGHDT and YNNKEL (reference sequence). The CDR3 DNA reads as TGTGCCAGCAGCCAATGGGGACAATACAATGAGCAGTTCTTC. It encodes CASSQWGQYNEQFF.

The gene calls are TRBV15 and TRBJ2-6; 7 bases align to TRBD1. The ends lost 6 bases at V and 0 bases at J; junction bases unmatched: 14. Germline V lookup: CDR1 LNHNV, CDR2 YYDKDF (reference sequence). CDR3 length: 19 residues. The CDR3, as DNA: TGTGCCACCAGAAAAATCGAGTACAGGGGCGGCTCTGGGGCCAACGTCCTGACTTTC. It encodes CATRKIEYRGGSGANVLTF.

This clonotype was detected many times. This chain joins TRBV15 and TRBJ2-1, with TRBD2 identical over 10 bases. J was trimmed by 5 bases and V by 3 bases; bases with no gene match: 7. This CDR3 region has 16 residues. The germline CDR1 and CDR2 sequences are LNHNV and YYDKDF (reference sequence). The CDR3 is CATSSSTSGIDNEQFF. The CDR3, as DNA: TGTGCCACCAGCAGCTCCACTAGCGGGATCGACAATGAGCAGTTCTTC.

Ten or more counts support this clonotype. The rearrangement links TRBV18 to TRBJ1-4; D might be TRBD1 (5 bases). The CDR3 is 15 amino acids. Trimming stripped 6 bases from V and 8 bases from J, with 19 bases between. The V gene's germline CDR1 is KGHSH and CDR2 LQKENI. The CDR3 region has the DNA TGTGCCAGCTCCCCTCTCGCGGGGGGAGGGGAAAAACTGTTTTTT. Its protein is CASSPLAGGGEKLFF.

This clonotype showed up many times. The chain combines TRBV6-1 with TRBJ1-1, with a weak D call TRBD1 (6 bases). In germline, CDR1 is MNHNS, CDR2 SASEGT. The CDR3 contains 14 residues. The V end was cut by 5 bases, the J end by 1 base, with 11 bases between. The CDR3 spells CASSQDSGNTEAFF. The CDR3 DNA follows: TGTGCCAGCAGTCAGGACAGCGGGAACACTGAAGCTTTCTTT.

This clonotype was observed a handful of times. The chain joins TRBV27 to TRBJ2-5, with 8 positions matching TRBD1. Germline V lookup: CDR1 MNHEY, CDR2 SMNVEV (reference sequence). V dropped 6 bases and J dropped 3; count of bases not matched to a gene: 3. The CDR3 is 13 residues long. CDR3 sequence: CASSPDREETQYF. Here the CDR3 DNA reads TGTGCCAGCAGCCCGGACAGGGAAGAGACCCAGTACTTC.

At least ten counts were recorded for this clonotype. A read error may account for a junction end that differs from germline. The chain recombines TRBV5-1 with TRBJ2-2; TRBD1 aligns across 10 bases. CDR1 SGHRS and CDR2 YFSETQ come from the germline V gene. The CDR3 is made up of 15 amino acids. CDR3 bases: TGTGCCAGCAGGTCCGGGACAGGGGTGTTCGGGGAGCTGTTTTTT. Its protein is CASRSGTGVFGELFF.

The chain uses TRBV9 and TRBJ1-2; TRBD1 is a possible D gene (6 bases). V was cut by 0 bases and J by 2 bases, with 11 bases left in between. The CDR3 length is 15 residues. Germline loops: CDR1 SGDLS, CDR2 YYNGEE. CDR3 nucleotides: TGTGCCAGCAGCGTAGCCGGACAGAAGAACTATGGCTACACCTTC. This gives the protein CASSVAGQKNYGYTF.